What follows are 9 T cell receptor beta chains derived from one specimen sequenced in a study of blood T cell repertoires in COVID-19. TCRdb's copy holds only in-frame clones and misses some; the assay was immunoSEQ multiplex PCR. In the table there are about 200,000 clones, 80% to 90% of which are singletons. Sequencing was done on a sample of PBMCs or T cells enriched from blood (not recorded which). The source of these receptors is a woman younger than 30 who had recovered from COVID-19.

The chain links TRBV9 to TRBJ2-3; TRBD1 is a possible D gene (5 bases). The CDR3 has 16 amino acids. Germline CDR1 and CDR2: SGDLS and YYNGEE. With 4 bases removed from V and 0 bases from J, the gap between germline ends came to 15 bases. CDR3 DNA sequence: TGTGCCAGCAGCTTAGCCAAGGGGCCAAGCACAGATACGCAGTATTTT. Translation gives CASSLAKGPSTDTQYF.

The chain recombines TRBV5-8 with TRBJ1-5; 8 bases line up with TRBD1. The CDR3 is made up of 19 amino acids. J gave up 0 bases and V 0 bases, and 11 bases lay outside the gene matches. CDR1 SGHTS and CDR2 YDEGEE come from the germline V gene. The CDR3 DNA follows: TGTGCCAGCAGCTTGGTTCAGGGGGCGTGGGTCGATAGCAATCAGCCCCAGCATTTT. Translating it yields CASSLVQGAWVDSNQPQHF.

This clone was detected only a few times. CDR3 bases: TGTGCCAGCAGCGGGGTTTACCAAGCGGAGACCCAGTACTTC. Translating gives CASSGVYQAETQYF. The chain links TRBV6-5 to TRBJ2-5; tentatively, D is TRBD2 (5 bases). The ends were cut back, 6 bases at V and 5 bases at J, with 16 bases in the middle. The CDR3 sequence is 14 residues long. Germline CDR1 reads MNHEY; CDR2 reads SVGAGI.

The CDR3 DNA reads TGCGCCAGCAGCCAAGTAGGGGGTAAGGGCCCTCGGGAGACCCAGTACTTC. Translation: CASSQVGGKGPRETQYF. The J gene is TRBJ2-5, the V gene TRBV4-1, with D possibly matching TRBD1 (6 bases). The V gene lost 1 base and the J gene lost 5 bases, with 20 bases spanning the gap. Germline V gene data show CDR1 as MGHRA and CDR2 as YSYEKL. This CDR3 has 17 residues.

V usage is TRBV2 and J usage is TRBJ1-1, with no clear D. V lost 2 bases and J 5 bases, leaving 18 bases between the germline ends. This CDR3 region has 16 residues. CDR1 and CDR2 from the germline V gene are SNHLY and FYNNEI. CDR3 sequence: CASSERGGPITTEAFF. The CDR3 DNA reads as TGTGCCAGCAGTGAAAGAGGAGGCCCTATAACGACTGAAGCTTTCTTT. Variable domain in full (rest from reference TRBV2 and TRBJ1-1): EPEVTQTPSHQVTQMGQEVILRCVPISNHLYFYWYRQILGQKVEFLVSFYNNEISEKSEIFDDQFSVERPDGSNFTLKIRSTKLEDSAMYFCASSERGGPITTEAFFGQGTRLTVV.

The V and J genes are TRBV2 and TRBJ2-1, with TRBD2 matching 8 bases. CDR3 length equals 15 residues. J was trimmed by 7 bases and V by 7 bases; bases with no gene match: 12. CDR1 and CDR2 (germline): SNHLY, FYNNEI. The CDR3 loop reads CASNFVTGGPNEQFF. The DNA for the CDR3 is TGTGCCAGCAATTTCGTAACGGGGGGGCCGAATGAGCAGTTCTTC.

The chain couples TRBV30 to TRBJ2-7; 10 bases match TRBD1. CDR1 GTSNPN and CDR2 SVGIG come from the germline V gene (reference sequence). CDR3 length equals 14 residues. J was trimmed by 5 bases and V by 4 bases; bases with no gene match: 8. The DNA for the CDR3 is TGTGCCTGGAAGTTCGGGACAGGGGATAACGAGCAGTACTTC. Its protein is CAWKFGTGDNEQYF.

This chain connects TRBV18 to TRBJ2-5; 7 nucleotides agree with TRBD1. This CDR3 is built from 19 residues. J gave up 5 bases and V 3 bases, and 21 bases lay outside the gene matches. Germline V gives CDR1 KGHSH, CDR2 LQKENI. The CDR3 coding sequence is TGTGCCAGCTCACCGGACGGACAGGATTACGGTAGATTCCGCGAGACCCAGTACTTC. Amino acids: CASSPDGQDYGRFRETQYF. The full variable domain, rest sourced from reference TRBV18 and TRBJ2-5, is NAGVMQNPRHLVRRRGQEARLRCSPMKGHSHVYWYRQLPEEGLKFMVYLQKENIIDESGMPKERFSAEFPKEGPSILRIQQVVRGDSAAYFCASSPDGQDYGRFRETQYFGPGTRLLVL.

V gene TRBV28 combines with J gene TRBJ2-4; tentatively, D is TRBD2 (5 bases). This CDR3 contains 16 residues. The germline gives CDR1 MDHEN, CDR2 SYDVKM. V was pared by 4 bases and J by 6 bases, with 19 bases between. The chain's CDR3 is CASSWTALGRGNIQYF. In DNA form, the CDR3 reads TGTGCCAGCAGTTGGACGGCCCTTGGTCGGGGAAACATTCAGTACTTC. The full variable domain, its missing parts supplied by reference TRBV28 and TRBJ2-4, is DVKVTQSSRYLVKRTGEKVFLECVQDMDHENMFWYRQDPGLGLRLIYFSYDVKMKEKGDIPEGYSVSREKKERFSLILESASTNQTSMYLCASSWTALGRGNIQYFGAGTRLSVL.